One and the same sample provided the 14 T cell receptor beta chains below, sequenced in a study of blood T cell repertoires in COVID-19. Assay: immunoSEQ multiplex PCR; the TCRdb copy retains only in-frame clones and omits some. The profile shows roughly 160,000 clones, roughly 85% of them singletons. The material sequenced was peripheral blood. The source of these receptors is a man aged 60 to 69 with acute or convalescent COVID-19.

The J gene is TRBJ2-7, the V gene TRBV6-5; TRBD1 matches at 8 bases. This CDR3 has 15 amino acids. The germline CDR1 and CDR2 sequences are MNHEY and SVGAGI. J was trimmed by 3 bases and V by 0 bases; bases with no gene match: 4. Written as DNA, the CDR3 is TGTGCCAGCAGTTACTCGACAGGGGAAATCTACGAGCAGTACTTC. Its translation: CASSYSTGEIYEQYF.

In this sample, this clone turned up once. V and J are TRBV7-6 and TRBJ1-2; 9 bases agree with TRBD1. The CDR3 covers 16 residues. The junction had 4 bases not matched to a gene; V was cut back by 0 bases and J by 2 bases. Germline V gives CDR1 SGHVS, CDR2 FNYEAQ. CDR3 in amino acids: CASSLARDRANYGYTF. CDR3 nucleotides: TGTGCCAGCAGCTTAGCGAGGGACAGGGCCAACTATGGCTACACCTTC.

This chain joins TRBV7-8 and TRBJ1-5; D remains ambiguous. This CDR3 comprises 16 residues. Germline CDR1 reads SGHVS; CDR2 reads FQNEAQ. The V and J ends lost 1 base and 3 bases respectively, with 13 bases between them. Written as DNA, the CDR3 is TGTGCCAGCAGCTTAGGAGGGAGCCGGATCAATCAGCCCCAGCATTTT. It specifies CASSLGGSRINQPQHF. Supplemented by reference TRBV7-8 and TRBJ1-5, the full variable domain reads GAGVSQSPRYKVAKRGQDVALRCDPISGHVSLFWYQQALGQGPEFLTYFQNEAQLDKSGLPSDRFFAERPEGSVSTLKIQRTQQEDSAVYLCASSLGGSRINQPQHFGDGTRLSIL.

The V call is TRBV28, the J call TRBJ2-4, with D perhaps matching TRBD2 (5 bases). The CDR3 is 14 amino acids. The V gene lost 7 bases and the J gene lost 1 base, with 11 bases spanning the gap. Germline V gene lookup returns CDR1 MDHEN and CDR2 SYDVKM. This CDR3 reads CASTEGQAKNIQYF. In DNA form, the CDR3 reads TGTGCCAGCACCGAGGGCCAGGCCAAAAACATTCAGTACTTC.

The gene calls are TRBV15 and TRBJ2-1, with 8 bases aligning to TRBD2. From germline, CDR1 is LNHNV and CDR2 YYDKDF (reference sequence). CDR3 length: 21 amino acids. V dropped 1 base and J dropped 3; count of bases not matched to a gene: 20. As DNA, the CDR3 is TGTGCCACCAGCAGAGGTGGGCGAAGTAGCGGGACCCCTAGATTCTACAATGAGCAGTTCTTC. As protein: CATSRGGRSSGTPRFYNEQFF.

The V and J genes are TRBV18 and TRBJ2-1; 11 bases are a match to TRBD2. The CDR3 covers 18 residues. V shed 2 bases and J 4 bases; nucleotides not matched to a gene: 10. CDR1 KGHSH and CDR2 LQKENI come from the germline V gene. The CDR3 region is CASSPFGTSGGRYNEQFF. CDR3 DNA: TGTGCCAGCTCACCATTCGGGACTAGCGGAGGGCGGTACAATGAGCAGTTCTTC.

This clone appeared a few times. The chain uses TRBV24-1 and TRBJ2-7, with a tentative D call TRBD2 (6 bases). CDR3 size: 13 residues. Trimming removed 2 bases at V and 7 bases at J, with 11 bases between. Germline assignment: CDR1 KGHDR and CDR2 SFDVKD. This chain's CDR3 is CATSDSRGGEQYF. The CDR3 DNA is TGTGCCACCAGTGATTCGAGAGGAGGGGAGCAGTACTTC.

J is TRBJ2-5 and V is TRBV5-4; maybe TRBD1 (6 bases). V was trimmed by 9 bases and J by 5 bases, leaving 23 bases between them. This CDR3 contains 15 residues. Looked up from germline, CDR1 is SGHNT and CDR2 is YYREEE (reference sequence). The chain's CDR3 is CATSRQDLGKETQYF. As DNA, the CDR3 is TGTGCCACCAGTCGACAGGACCTCGGGAAGGAGACCCAGTACTTC.

The rearrangement uses TRBV27 and TRBJ2-3; D gene unclear. The V end was cut by 5 bases, the J end by 5 bases, with 5 bases between. The CDR3 contains 11 residues. CDR1 is MNHEY and CDR2 is SMNVEV in the germline V gene (reference sequence). The CDR3 bases are TGTGCCAGCAGTGCCAGAGATACGCAGTATTTT. It yields the protein CASSARDTQYF.

This chain links TRBV19 with TRBJ2-3; a possible D gene is TRBD2 (6 bases). In germline, CDR1 is LNHDA, CDR2 SQIVND (reference sequence). This CDR3 is 14 amino acids long. The germline V and J ends were trimmed by 5 bases and 4 bases, with 13 bases remaining between them. For the CDR3, the DNA is TGTGCCAGTAGTCCGGGGCCGGGGGCAGATACGCAGTATTTT. Its translation is CASSPGPGADTQYF.

As concerns this clone: One end of the junction is discordant with germline, which a read error may explain. The chain is built from TRBV7-9 and TRBJ2-5; 8 bases are shared with TRBD1. CDR1 SEHNR and CDR2 FQNEAQ come from the germline V gene (reference sequence). This CDR3 comprises 15 residues. CDR3 coding DNA: TGTGCCAGCAGATTAGGACAGGGCAGCCAAGAGACCCAGTACTTC. Its translation is CASRLGQGSQETQYF.

A few counts support this clone. This chain joins TRBV6-5 and TRBJ2-7, with 14 bases that match TRBD2. V shed 5 bases and J 6 bases; nucleotides not matched to a gene: 6. This CDR3 spans 15 amino acids. The germline V gene encodes CDR1 MNHEY and CDR2 SVGAGI. The CDR3 loop reads CASSRGLAGAGEQYF. The CDR3 bases are TGTGCCAGCAGTCGGGGACTAGCGGGAGCGGGCGAGCAGTACTTC.

Only one count was recorded for this clone. V and J are TRBV18 and TRBJ1-1, with D uncertain. CDR1 KGHSH and CDR2 LQKENI come from the germline V gene. The length of the CDR3 is 14 residues. V shed 3 bases and J shed 1 base, with 9 bases lying between them. CDR3 sequence (DNA): TGTGCCAGCTCACCGATATCACAGAACACTGAAGCTTTCTTT. Encoded protein: CASSPISQNTEAFF.

Comment on this clone: The sample holds other DNA sequences that translate to the same CDR3. The V and J genes are TRBV29-1 and TRBJ1-2; 12 bases fit TRBD1. Germline V gene sequence: CDR1 SQVTM, CDR2 ANQGSEA. V shed 7 bases, J shed 4 bases, and the junction held 10 bases outside the gene matches. This CDR3 is built from 15 residues. This chain's CDR3 is CSGGGQGADGYGYTF. In DNA form, the CDR3 reads TGCAGCGGGGGGGGACAGGGGGCGGACGGCTATGGCTACACCTTC.